A single sample is the source of the 23 T cell receptor beta chains below, sequenced in a study of long-term antiretroviral therapy in people with HIV. Investigators performed immunoSEQ version v3.0 at survey level. Assay: immunoSEQ multiplex PCR; the TCRdb copy retains only in-frame clones and omits some. This sample has approximately 35,000 clones, with 94% found just once. The source was unsorted PBMCs, collected around 5.4 years after starting antiretroviral therapy. Receptor source: a woman in her 50s with HIV.

This clone was seen a handful of times. J is TRBJ1-2 and V is TRBV6-5; possibly TRBD1 for D (5 bases). V was cut by 2 bases and J by 4 bases, with 14 bases left in between. CDR1 is MNHEY and CDR2 is SVGAGI in the germline V gene. The CDR3 spans 15 residues. The CDR3 here is CASSYGSGRAYGYTF. The CDR3 DNA reads TGTGCCAGCAGTTACGGATCGGGGCGCGCCTATGGCTACACCTTC.

This sequence joins TRBV6-5 and TRBJ1-5, with D unclear. V lost 5 bases and J 3 bases, leaving 8 bases between the germline ends. Germline lookup yields CDR1 MNHEY and CDR2 SVGAGI. The CDR3 length is 13 residues. The CDR3: CASSKLNNQPQHF. The DNA for the CDR3 is TGTGCCAGCAGTAAATTGAACAATCAGCCCCAGCATTTT.

The chain links TRBV6-6 to TRBJ2-1; perhaps TRBD2 as D (6 bases). V gave up 7 bases and J gave up 8 bases, with 18 bases separating them. This CDR3 is built from 14 residues. Germline V gene data show CDR1 as MNHNY and CDR2 as SVGAGI (reference sequence). CDR3 nucleotide sequence: TGTGCCAGCACCTTACTAGCCAGGGTGGATGAGCAGTTCTTC. Translation gives CASTLLARVDEQFF.

The V and J genes are TRBV9 and TRBJ2-6; D might be TRBD2 (5 bases). Trimming removed 0 bases at V and 0 bases at J, with 10 bases between. The CDR3 length is 17 residues. Germline assignment: CDR1 SGDLS and CDR2 YYNGEE. CDR3 in amino acids: CASSVDSGFSGANVLTF. The CDR3, as DNA: TGTGCCAGCAGCGTAGACAGCGGTTTCTCTGGGGCCAACGTCCTGACTTTC.

This clone appeared a single time. The chain uses TRBV5-8 and TRBJ1-1, with D possibly being TRBD1 (5 bases). Per germline, CDR1 SGHTS and CDR2 YDEGEE. The length of the CDR3 is 16 residues. Between the trimmed V and J ends, which lost 5 bases and 6 bases, there was a span of 23 bases. The DNA for the CDR3 is TGTGCCAGCAGAAAAAGGAGGGGCGCCCAGGAGGCTGAAGCTTTCTTT. Its protein is CASRKRRGAQEAEAFF.

This clone was found once. The V gene is TRBV29-1, the J gene TRBJ2-3, with D perhaps matching TRBD2 (5 bases). The CDR3 totals 14 residues. The germline V and J ends were trimmed by 5 bases and 4 bases, with 16 bases remaining between them. CDR1 SQVTM and CDR2 ANQGSEA come from the germline V gene. CDR3 sequence reads: CSVLRTAPSDTQYF. In nucleotides, the CDR3 is TGCAGCGTTCTCAGGACTGCCCCGTCAGATACGCAGTATTTT.

The chain joins TRBV19 to TRBJ2-6; D gene uncertain. V lost 2 bases, J lost 3 bases, and 5 bases lay in between. CDR3 size: 14 residues. CDR1 and CDR2 from the germline V gene are LNHDA and SQIVND (reference sequence). The CDR3 is CASSIRVGANVLTF. The CDR3 DNA reads TGTGCCAGTAGTATACGTGTTGGGGCCAACGTCCTGACTTTC.

This chain uses TRBV5-1 with TRBJ2-2, with D tentatively TRBD1 (6 bases). The CDR3 contains 15 residues. V lost 2 bases and J 3 bases, leaving 11 bases between the germline ends. Germline V gene sequence: CDR1 SGHRS, CDR2 YFSETQ. The DNA of the CDR3 is TGCGCCAGCAGCTTATCGGGACATCACACCGGGGAGCTGTTTTTT. Its protein product is CASSLSGHHTGELFF.

The V call is TRBV6-5, the J call TRBJ2-5; TRBD1 matches 7 bases. The ends lost 5 bases at V and 3 bases at J; junction bases unmatched: 3. This CDR3 comprises 13 residues. Germline V gene data show CDR1 as MNHEY and CDR2 as SVGAGI. CDR3: CASSDRDEETQYF. Written as DNA, the CDR3 is TGTGCCAGCAGTGACAGGGATGAAGAGACCCAGTACTTC.

This clone was found once. The gene calls are TRBV30 and TRBJ1-2, with D possibly being TRBD1 (5 bases). V was cut by 1 base and J by 8 bases, with 11 bases left in between. Germline V CDR1 and CDR2: GTSNPN, SVGIG (reference sequence). The length of the CDR3 is 12 residues. The CDR3 region has the DNA TGTGCCTGGAGTGGGTCAGGGTACGGCTACACCTTC. Translating gives CAWSGSGYGYTF.

This clone appeared once. This chain connects TRBV2 to TRBJ2-3, with a weak D call TRBD2 (6 bases). Trimming removed 3 bases from V and 2 bases from J, with 9 bases in between. From germline, CDR1 is SNHLY and CDR2 FYNNEI. The CDR3 loop spans 14 amino acids. In DNA, the CDR3 is TGTGCCAGCAGTGAGGGACTTGACACAGATACGCAGTATTTT. Translation: CASSEGLDTDTQYF.

This rearrangement joins TRBV29-1 to TRBJ1-1; D is perhaps TRBD1 (5 bases). Germline V gene sequence: CDR1 SQVTM, CDR2 ANQGSEA. Trimming took off 4 bases at V and 4 bases at J, with 10 bases between the two ends. The length of the CDR3 is 12 residues. CDR3 DNA sequence: TGCAGCGTTGCGCGAGGGACCACTGAAGCTTTCTTT. This sequence encodes CSVARGTTEAFF.

The rearrangement joins TRBV7-3 to TRBJ2-3; D gene uncertain. Trimming stripped 2 bases from V and 0 bases from J, with 3 bases between. There are 13 residues in the CDR3. Germline loops: CDR1 SGHTA, CDR2 FQGTGA. The DNA of the CDR3 is TGTGCCAGCAGCTTATTCAGCACAGATACGCAGTATTTT. The encoded protein is CASSLFSTDTQYF.

The chain links TRBV29-1 to TRBJ2-2, with TRBD1 matching over 11 bases. The CDR3 sequence is 17 residues long. Per the germline V gene, CDR1 is SQVTM and CDR2 is ANQGSEA. V gave up 6 bases and J gave up 5 bases; unmatched junction bases: 14. Written as DNA, the CDR3 is TGCAGCGTCGTCCTATCGGACAGGGGGCGAGGGACCGGGGAGCTGTTTTTT. It is translated as CSVVLSDRGRGTGELFF.

This rearrangement joins TRBV5-1 to TRBJ1-3; possibly TRBD1 for D (5 bases). The CDR3 is 15 residues long. V was cut by 3 bases and J by 0 bases, with 10 bases left in between. The germline gives CDR1 SGHRS, CDR2 YFSETQ. CDR3 nucleotide sequence: TGCGCCAGCAGCTGGGGACCGAGCTCTGGAAACACCATATATTTT. Translated, it gives CASSWGPSSGNTIYF. Drawing the rest from reference TRBV5-1 and TRBJ1-3, the complete variable domain is KAGVTQTPRYLIKTRGQQVTLSCSPISGHRSVSWYQQTPGQGLQFLFEYFSETQRNKGNFPGRFSGRQFSNSRSEMNVSTLELGDSALYLCASSWGPSSGNTIYFGEGSWLTVV.

As DNA, the CDR3 is TGCGCCAGCAGCCGAGGGACAGGATACGAGGCTTTCTTT. Its translation is CASSRGTGYEAFF. This chain links TRBV5-1 with TRBJ1-1, with TRBD1 identical over 8 bases. This CDR3 contains 13 residues. V shed 4 bases, J shed 11 bases, and the junction held 10 bases outside the gene matches. Per germline, CDR1 SGHRS and CDR2 YFSETQ.

This clone was seen a handful of times. V is TRBV6-6 and J is TRBJ1-1, with D uncertain. This CDR3 comprises 13 residues. V was cut by 6 bases and J by 2 bases, with 10 bases left in between. CDR1 and CDR2 from the germline V gene are MNHNY and SVGAGI (reference sequence). CDR3 amino acids: CASSLEYNTEAFF. The CDR3 nucleotides are TGTGCCAGCAGCTTAGAGTATAACACTGAAGCTTTCTTT.

The V and J genes are TRBV7-2 and TRBJ2-5; D is unclear. With 1 base removed from V and 3 bases from J, the gap between germline ends came to 12 bases. Germline CDR1 SGHTA, CDR2 FQGNSA. The CDR3 loop spans 15 amino acids. In nucleotides, the CDR3 is TGTGCCAGCAGCTTAGTGGTGGGAACAGAAGAGACCCAGTACTTC. Amino acids: CASSLVVGTEETQYF.

The genes are TRBV7-6 and TRBJ2-5; 9 bases are shared with TRBD1. The CDR3 runs to 16 residues. The trim removed 3 bases at V and 0 bases at J, leaving 5 bases unmatched. The germline V gene has CDR1 SGHVS and CDR2 FNYEAQ. This chain's CDR3 is CASSFLTGGNQETQYF. The CDR3 DNA reads TGTGCCAGCAGCTTTCTCACAGGGGGCAACCAAGAGACCCAGTACTTC.

J is TRBJ2-3 and V is TRBV10-3, with TRBD2 matching over 16 bases. The germline gives CDR1 ENHRY, CDR2 SYGVKD. CDR3 length: 19 residues. Trimming cost V 0 bases and J 1 base; bases outside gene matches: 4. The CDR3 loop reads CAISESGLAGGPGTDTQYF. Written as DNA, the CDR3 is TGTGCCATCAGTGAGTCGGGACTAGCGGGGGGGCCCGGCACAGATACGCAGTATTTT.

The chain carries TRBV9 and TRBJ1-3, with D unclear. The CDR3 has 13 residues. Germline lookup yields CDR1 SGDLS and CDR2 YYNGEE. V gave up 0 bases and J gave up 3 bases, with 4 bases separating them. The CDR3 here is CASSVVDGNTIYF. CDR3 bases: TGTGCCAGCAGCGTAGTAGATGGAAACACCATATATTTT. Full variable domain (remainder filled in from reference TRBV9 and TRBJ1-3): DSGVTQTPKHLITATGQRVTLRCSPRSGDLSVYWYQQSLDQGLQFLIQYYNGEERAKGNILERFSAQQFPDLHSELNLSSLELGDSALYFCASSVVDGNTIYFGEGSWLTVV.

The sample holds one count of this clone. The rearrangement uses TRBV7-3 and TRBJ1-2; 12 bases align to TRBD1. Losses at the gene ends were 5 bases for V and 7 bases for J; bases not matched to a gene: 8. Germline V gene data show CDR1 as SGHTA and CDR2 as FQGTGA. This CDR3 has 15 amino acids. This CDR3 is CASSLRDRGLSGYTF. The CDR3 region has the DNA TGTGCCAGCAGCCTCCGGGACAGGGGGCTGAGTGGCTACACCTTC. Full variable domain (rest looked up from reference TRBV7-3 and TRBJ1-2): GAGVSQTPSNKVTEKGKYVELRCDPISGHTALYWYRQSLGQGPEFLIYFQGTGAADDSGLPNDRFFAVRPEGSVSTLKIQRTERGDSAVYLCASSLRDRGLSGYTFGSGTRLTVV.

The chain is built from TRBV5-1 and TRBJ2-1; 14 bases match TRBD2. Per germline, CDR1 SGHRS and CDR2 YFSETQ. V dropped 2 bases and J dropped 0; count of bases not matched to a gene: 7. The CDR3 runs 19 residues. This CDR3 reads CASSLLGLAGGSSYNEQFF. Here the CDR3 DNA reads TGCGCCAGCAGCTTACTTGGACTAGCGGGGGGTAGCTCCTACAATGAGCAGTTCTTC.